The entry below gives a single T cell receptor (beta chain) sequence along with its context. Its antigen is undetermined. The entry originates in a study of response to subunit inactivated influenza vaccine. The ends were cut back, 3 bases at V and 6 bases at J, with 12 bases in the middle. The CDR3 spans 14 residues. CDR1 and CDR2 (germline): SNHLY, FYNNEI. Study results and caveats: Each seasonal flu vaccination may recruit only limited new T cells, authors suggested.

TCRdb reanalysed the RT-PCR reads using MiXCR and keeps one entry per CDR3 protein. The data hold 710,000 or so distinct CDR3 sequences, with 15% to 19% observed a single time. The V and J genes are TRBV2 and TRBJ2-1; D possibly uses TRBD1 or TRBD2 (5 bases each). The specimen was PBMCs from blood, collected 11 to 12 days after vaccination. This clonotype was sampled from a man aged 50 to 60 who received an inactivated influenza vaccine. The CDR3 reads CASSDFRGGNEQFF. Here the CDR3 DNA reads TGTGCCAGCAGTGATTTTCGTGGGGGCAATGAGCAGTTCTTC.